These 29 T cell receptor beta chains came from one sample sequenced in a study of T cell responses to AZD1222 COVID-19 vaccine. The repertoire was sequenced with immunoSEQ multiplex PCR; TCRdb's copy has only in-frame clones and lacks some. The repertoire consists of roughly 180,000 clones, with almost 95% occurring once and the leading ten covering roughly 9.2%. This material consisted of peripheral blood, taken on day 0 of AZD1222 vaccination. The receptors shown here come from an adult in good health.

The rearrangement uses TRBV27 and TRBJ2-1, with 11 bases identical to TRBD1. Germline trimming cut 5 bases from V and 7 bases from J; bases unmatched to any gene: 10. The CDR3 consists of 16 residues. Germline V lookup: CDR1 MNHEY, CDR2 SMNVEV (reference sequence). The CDR3 nucleotides read TGTGCCAGCAGTCCGCAAGGACAGGGGGCCGGGAATGAGCAGTTCTTC. Translating gives CASSPQGQGAGNEQFF.

This chain connects TRBV29-1 to TRBJ1-2, with D perhaps TRBD1 (5 bases). Germline CDR1 SQVTM, CDR2 ANQGSEA. Trimming pared 5 bases from V and 2 bases from J, leaving 12 bases between. The length of the CDR3 is 13 residues. In DNA, the CDR3 is TGCAGCGTTCCAAAGGGGCCAAACTATGGCTACACCTTC. Translating it yields CSVPKGPNYGYTF.

The rearrangement uses TRBV9 and TRBJ1-1, with a possible D match to TRBD1 (5 bases). Germline V CDR1 and CDR2: SGDLS, YYNGEE. The CDR3 runs to 16 residues. V lost 0 bases, J lost 5 bases, and 17 bases lay in between. The CDR3 protein is CASSVGPQGRSTEAFF. The CDR3 nucleotides read TGTGCCAGCAGCGTAGGCCCCCAGGGAAGGAGTACTGAAGCTTTCTTT.

This sequence joins TRBV28 and TRBJ2-7, with 9 bases fitting TRBD1. CDR1 is MDHEN and CDR2 is SYDVKM in the germline V gene. The CDR3 contains 14 residues. Trimming at V came to 5 bases and at J to 4 bases, leaving 6 bases not matched to a gene. The CDR3 DNA is TGTGCCAGCAGTCAGCACAGGGGGCCATACGAGCAGTACTTC. Translating gives CASSQHRGPYEQYF.

This chain connects TRBV2 to TRBJ1-2, with unresolved D. The CDR3 spans 14 residues. CDR1 and CDR2 from the germline V gene are SNHLY and FYNNEI. The V gene lost 3 bases and the J gene lost 8 bases, with 16 bases spanning the gap. CDR3 sequence reads: CASSESEEIGGYTF. The CDR3 DNA sequence: TGTGCCAGCAGTGAGTCTGAGGAAATAGGGGGCTACACCTTC. The full variable domain, its missing parts supplied by reference TRBV2 and TRBJ1-2, is EPEVTQTPSHQVTQMGQEVILRCVPISNHLYFYWYRQILGQKVEFLVSFYNNEISEKSEIFDDQFSVERPDGSNFTLKIRSTKLEDSAMYFCASSESEEIGGYTFGSGTRLTVV.

The rearrangement joins TRBV28 to TRBJ1-1; 8 bases are shared with TRBD1. Germline V CDR1 and CDR2: MDHEN, SYDVKM. The CDR3 runs to 15 residues. V lost 2 bases, J lost 4 bases, and 6 bases stayed unmatched. The CDR3 nucleotides are TGTGCCAGCAGTTTAGTGTCAGGGGGCGGCACTGAAGCTTTCTTT. Amino acid sequence: CASSLVSGGGTEAFF.

The rearrangement uses TRBV28 and TRBJ2-7; 7 nucleotides line up with TRBD2. CDR1 and CDR2 (germline): MDHEN, SYDVKM. The CDR3 contains 15 residues. Unmatched junction bases numbered 9, after V lost 7 bases and J lost 0 bases. CDR3 nucleotide sequence: TGTGCCAGCAATCCCGAGGGCGGGAGCTCCTACGAGCAGTACTTC. It codes for CASNPEGGSSYEQYF.

The J gene is TRBJ1-3, the V gene TRBV7-6; unclear D gene. The V gene's germline CDR1 is SGHVS and CDR2 FNYEAQ. V dropped 5 bases and J dropped 11 bases, with 10 bases sitting between them. This CDR3 is 11 amino acids long. In DNA form, the CDR3 reads TGTGCCAGCAGCCTCGTGGACGCCATATATTTT. It codes for CASSLVDAIYF.

The V and J genes are TRBV4-3 and TRBJ1-6; no firm D call. Germline-derived CDR1 and CDR2 are LGHNA and YSLEER. V was shortened by 1 base and J by 5 bases, with 3 bases between the two germline ends. The CDR3 is 13 residues long. The CDR3 loop reads CASSQGNNSPLHF. For the CDR3, the DNA is TGCGCCAGCAGCCAAGGCAATAATTCACCCCTCCACTTT.

This clone showed up just once. The CDR3 here is CASSMGAYEQYF. In nucleotides, the CDR3 is TGTGCCAGCAGCATGGGGGCCTACGAGCAGTACTTC. The chain couples TRBV13 to TRBJ2-7; D tentatively reads TRBD1 or TRBD2 (5 bases each). Germline V CDR1 and CDR2: PRHDT, FYEKMQ (reference sequence). V was clipped by 5 bases and J by 2 bases, with 7 bases between them. The CDR3 sequence is 12 residues long.

The genes are TRBV5-1 and TRBJ1-5; maybe TRBD1 (6 bases). CDR1 and CDR2 (germline): SGHRS, YFSETQ. The CDR3 is 14 residues long. Trimming cost V 2 bases and J 6 bases, with 12 bases left between them. The CDR3 DNA reads TGCGCCAGCAGCTTAAACAGGGTGAGTCAGCCCCAGCATTTT. This codes for CASSLNRVSQPQHF.

The V gene is TRBV5-6, the J gene TRBJ2-1, with D possibly called TRBD1 or TRBD2 (6 bases each). The CDR3 contains 15 residues. V dropped 0 bases and J dropped 6 bases, with 13 bases sitting between them. Germline assignment: CDR1 SGHDT and CDR2 YYEEEE. For the CDR3, the DNA is TGTGCCAGCAGCTTGGAGGGGGGCTGGTTCAATGAGCAGTTCTTC. It translates to CASSLEGGWFNEQFF.

CDR3 nucleotide sequence: TGTGCCAGCTTCCGGGACAGGGGGTTTGGGGGCACAGATACGCAGTATTTT. It specifies CASFRDRGFGGTDTQYF. The rearrangement links TRBV7-8 to TRBJ2-3; 11 bases agree with TRBD1. CDR1 SGHVS and CDR2 FQNEAQ come from the germline V gene. V dropped 8 bases and J dropped 1; count of bases not matched to a gene: 11. The length of the CDR3 is 17 residues.

The rearrangement uses TRBV3-1 (or the pseudogene TRBV3-2) and TRBJ2-4; D possibly corresponds to TRBD1 (6 bases). The V and J ends lost 4 bases and 2 bases respectively, with 9 bases between them. The CDR3 spans 14 residues. Germline V gene data show CDR1 as LGHDT and CDR2 as YNNKEL (reference sequence). In DNA form, the CDR3 reads TGTGCCAGCAGCCCGACAGGTTCCAAAAACATTCAGTACTTC. It is translated as CASSPTGSKNIQYF.

This chain links TRBV19 with TRBJ2-1; D might be TRBD1 or TRBD2, each matching 5 bases. The CDR3 loop spans 17 amino acids. Germline V CDR1 and CDR2: LNHDA, SQIVND (reference sequence). V gave up 0 bases and J gave up 5 bases, with 17 bases separating them. CDR3 in DNA: TGTGCCAGTAGTATAGATCCTAGGGGAGTTCCGAACAATGAGCAGTTCTTC. Translated, it gives CASSIDPRGVPNNEQFF.

This chain connects TRBV10-3 to TRBJ2-1, with 8 bases aligning to TRBD2. CDR3 length equals 15 residues. Germline-derived CDR1 and CDR2 are ENHRY and SYGVKD. V trimming: 2 bases; J trimming: 6 bases; junction bases outside the gene matches: 6. CDR3 loop: CAISEERERRNEQFF. The CDR3 region has the DNA TGTGCCATCAGTGAGGAGCGGGAGAGGCGCAATGAGCAGTTCTTC.

The rearrangement uses TRBV5-6 and TRBJ1-1, with 9 bases matching TRBD1. Germline values: CDR1 SGHDT, CDR2 YYEEEE. The CDR3 extends over 18 amino acids. The V gene end was trimmed by 0 bases and the J gene end by 4 bases; junction bases not matched to a gene: 13. The CDR3 reads CASSLGPNRGRWGTEAFF. The CDR3, as DNA: TGTGCCAGCAGCTTGGGCCCCAACAGGGGGCGATGGGGCACTGAAGCTTTCTTT.

This chain links TRBV5-1 with TRBJ1-1, with D unclear. CDR3 length equals 13 residues. Trimming removed 1 base at V and 2 bases at J, with 6 bases between. Germline CDR1 and CDR2: SGHRS and YFSETQ. The CDR3 DNA reads as TGCGCCAGCAGCTTGAAGGGAAACACTGAAGCTTTCTTT. This sequence encodes CASSLKGNTEAFF.

The rearrangement joins TRBV27 to TRBJ2-2, with D unresolved. The V end lost 5 bases, the J end lost 2 bases, and 9 bases lay between the germline ends. Germline V lookup: CDR1 MNHEY, CDR2 SMNVEV (reference sequence). The CDR3 sequence is 14 residues long. The CDR3 here is CASSPGHNTGELFF. Here the CDR3 DNA reads TGTGCCAGCAGTCCTGGGCATAACACCGGGGAGCTGTTTTTT.

This chain joins TRBV4-1 and TRBJ2-2; no definite D call. CDR1 is MGHRA, CDR2 YSYEKL, per germline. Trimming stripped 0 bases from V and 6 bases from J, with 11 bases between. There are 15 residues in the CDR3. This chain's CDR3 is CASSQDRLVSGELFF. The CDR3 coding sequence is TGCGCCAGCAGCCAAGATCGCCTAGTATCCGGGGAGCTGTTTTTT.

The chain carries TRBV4-1 and TRBJ1-4; D is unresolved. Germline V gene sequence: CDR1 MGHRA, CDR2 YSYEKL. Between the trimmed V and J ends, which lost 0 bases and 3 bases, there was a span of 11 bases. This CDR3 has 16 amino acids. In nucleotides, the CDR3 is TGCGCCAGCAGCCAAGATTCTTTTGGGGCTAATGAAAAACTGTTTTTT. Translated: CASSQDSFGANEKLFF.

The CDR3 DNA sequence: TGTGCCATGGGGGAAGGGGGTCGGACAGATACGCAGTATTTT. Translating it yields CAMGEGGRTDTQYF. The V call is TRBV10-3, the J call TRBJ2-3; a possible D gene is TRBD1 (6 bases). CDR3 length: 14 residues. V was cut by 9 bases and J by 3 bases, with 16 bases left in between. CDR1 is ENHRY, CDR2 SYGVKD, per germline.

The chain links TRBV19 to TRBJ2-7; the D gene is possibly TRBD1 (6 bases). Germline values: CDR1 LNHDA, CDR2 SQIVND (reference sequence). The CDR3 runs to 13 residues. With 4 bases removed from V and 2 bases from J, the gap between germline ends came to 9 bases. CDR3 nucleotide sequence: TGTGCCAGTAGTAACGGACAGACCTACGAGCAGTACTTC. Protein sequence: CASSNGQTYEQYF.

V and J are TRBV20-1 and TRBJ1-1; D ambiguous. Germline V gene data show CDR1 as DFQATT and CDR2 as SNEGSKA (reference sequence). Between the trimmed V and J ends, which lost 5 bases and 3 bases, there was a span of 7 bases. The CDR3 is 11 amino acids. The CDR3, as DNA: TGCAGTGCTCCCGATTACACTGAAGCTTTCTTT. Amino acid sequence: CSAPDYTEAFF.

The chain uses TRBV9 and TRBJ1-4; 7 bases fit TRBD1. Germline-derived CDR1 and CDR2 are SGDLS and YYNGEE. The CDR3 totals 15 residues. The V gene end was trimmed by 4 bases and the J gene end by 2 bases; junction bases not matched to a gene: 5. CDR3 amino acids: CASSSKGATNEKLFF. CDR3 DNA: TGTGCCAGCAGCTCGAAGGGGGCCACTAATGAAAAACTGTTTTTT.

The genes are TRBV7-3 and TRBJ2-1, with TRBD2 identical over 14 bases. Germline assignment: CDR1 SGHTA and CDR2 FQGTGA. Losses at the gene ends were 5 bases for V and 9 bases for J; bases not matched to a gene: 6. The CDR3 contains 15 residues. The CDR3 DNA reads as TGTGCCAGCAGCGAGGGACTAGCGGGAGCCCCTGAGCAGTTCTTC. It yields the protein CASSEGLAGAPEQFF.

This sequence joins TRBV6-2 or TRBV6-3 and TRBJ1-2; D is undetermined. The CDR3 length is 13 residues. Germline CDR1 and CDR2: MNHEY and SVGEGT. V was cut by 0 bases and J by 4 bases, with 6 bases left in between. The CDR3 is CASSYSNGYGYTF. The CDR3 nucleotides are TGTGCCAGCAGTTACTCGAACGGCTATGGCTACACCTTC.

The chain recombines TRBV13 with TRBJ2-7; 8 nucleotides agree with TRBD1. V lost 1 base to trimming and J lost 2 bases; unmatched junction nucleotides: 4. Per germline, CDR1 PRHDT and CDR2 FYEKMQ (reference sequence). The CDR3 length is 15 residues. The CDR3 sequence: CASSLASGGTYEQYF. The CDR3 DNA is TGTGCCAGCAGCTTAGCCTCAGGGGGCACCTACGAGCAGTACTTC.

This clone occurred a few times. The chain has TRBV28 and TRBJ1-3; D might be TRBD1 (6 bases). The V and J ends lost 1 base and 2 bases respectively, with 6 bases between them. The CDR3 length is 14 residues. Germline CDR1 and CDR2: MDHEN and SYDVKM. CDR3 in DNA: TGTGCCAGCAGTTTATCAGGGGCTGGAAACACCATATATTTT. Its translation is CASSLSGAGNTIYF.